This T cell receptor (beta chain) was obtained from a study of blood T cell repertoires in COVID-19. About the study: COVID-19 samples, acute and convalescent, were from the United States, Italy and Spain. Sources were T cells, B-cell-depleted T cells, or PBMCs; the material itself was cDNA or gDNA.

The length of the CDR3 is 14 residues. V lost 0 bases and J lost 4, with 7 bases in between. The germline V gene has CDR1 MNHEY and CDR2 SMNVEV (reference sequence). Authors' methods: Estimation of nucleated cell counts was performed using reference gene primer amplification. Clones were read by immunoSEQ multiplex PCR, and TCRdb kept only the in-frame ones, dropping some. V, J and clone size are taken as reported in that table, and D and trimming were inferred from the DNA itself. The repertoire includes about 380,000 clones, more than 70% of them detected once, and roughly 1.2% sits in the top ten.

The chain links TRBV27 to TRBJ1-5, with D uncertain. Input material: peripheral blood. The receptor was derived from a man aged 40-49 years with acute or convalescent COVID-19. The CDR3 DNA sequence: TGTGCCAGCAGTTTATCTTATCAGAATCAGCCCCAGCATTTT. It translates to CASSLSYQNQPQHF.